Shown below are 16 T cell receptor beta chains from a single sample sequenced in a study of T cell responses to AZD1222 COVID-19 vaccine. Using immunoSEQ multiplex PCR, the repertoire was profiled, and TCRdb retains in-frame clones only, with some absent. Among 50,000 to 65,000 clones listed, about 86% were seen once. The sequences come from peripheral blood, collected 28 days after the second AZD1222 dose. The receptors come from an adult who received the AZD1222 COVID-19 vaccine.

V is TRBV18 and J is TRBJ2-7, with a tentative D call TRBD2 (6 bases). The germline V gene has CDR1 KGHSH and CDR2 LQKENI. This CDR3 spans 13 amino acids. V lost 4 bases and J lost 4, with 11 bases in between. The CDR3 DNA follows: TGTGCCAGCTCACTAAGTGGAGGGTACGAGCAGTACTTC. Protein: CASSLSGGYEQYF.

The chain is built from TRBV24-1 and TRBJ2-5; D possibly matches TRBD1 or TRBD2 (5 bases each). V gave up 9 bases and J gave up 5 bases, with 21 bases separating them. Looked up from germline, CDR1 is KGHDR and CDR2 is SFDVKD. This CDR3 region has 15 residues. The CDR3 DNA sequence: TGTGCCACCGGACTTCTGCAGGGAGTTTTGGAGACCCAGTACTTC. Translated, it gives CATGLLQGVLETQYF.

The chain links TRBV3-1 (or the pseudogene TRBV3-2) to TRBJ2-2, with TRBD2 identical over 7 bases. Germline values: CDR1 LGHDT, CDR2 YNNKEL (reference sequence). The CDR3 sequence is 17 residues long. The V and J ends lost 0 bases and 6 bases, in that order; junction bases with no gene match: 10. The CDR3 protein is CASSQDRSTGGPGELFF. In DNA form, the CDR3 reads TGTGCCAGCAGCCAAGATAGGTCGACGGGAGGACCCGGGGAGCTGTTTTTT.

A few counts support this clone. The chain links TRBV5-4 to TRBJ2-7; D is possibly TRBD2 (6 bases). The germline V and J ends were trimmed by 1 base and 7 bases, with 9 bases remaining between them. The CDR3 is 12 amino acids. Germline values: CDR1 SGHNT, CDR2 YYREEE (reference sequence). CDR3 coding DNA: TGTGCCAGCAGCTTGCCCGCGGGAGAGCAGTACTTC. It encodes CASSLPAGEQYF.

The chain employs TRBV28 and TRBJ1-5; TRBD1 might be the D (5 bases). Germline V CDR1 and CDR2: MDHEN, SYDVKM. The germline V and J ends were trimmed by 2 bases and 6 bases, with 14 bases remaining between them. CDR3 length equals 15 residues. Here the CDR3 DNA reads TGTGCCAGCAGTTTAGGGCCAGGGAAGGCTCAGCCCCAGCATTTT. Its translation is CASSLGPGKAQPQHF.

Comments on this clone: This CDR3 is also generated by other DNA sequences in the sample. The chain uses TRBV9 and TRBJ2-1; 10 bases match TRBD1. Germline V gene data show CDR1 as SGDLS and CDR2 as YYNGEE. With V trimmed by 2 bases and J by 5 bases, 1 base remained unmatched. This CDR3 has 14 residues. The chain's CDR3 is CASSVGQGNNEQFF. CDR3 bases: TGTGCCAGCAGCGTGGGACAGGGGAACAATGAGCAGTTCTTC.

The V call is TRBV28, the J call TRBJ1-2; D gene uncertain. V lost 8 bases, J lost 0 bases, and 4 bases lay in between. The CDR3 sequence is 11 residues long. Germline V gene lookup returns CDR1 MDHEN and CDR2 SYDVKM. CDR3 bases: TGTGCCAGCCACACTAACTATGGCTACACCTTC. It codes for CASHTNYGYTF.

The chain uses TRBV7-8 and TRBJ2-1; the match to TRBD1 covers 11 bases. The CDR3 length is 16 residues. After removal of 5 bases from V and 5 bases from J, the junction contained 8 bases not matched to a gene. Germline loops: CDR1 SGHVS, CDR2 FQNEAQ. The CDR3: CASSPRDRGSHNEQFF. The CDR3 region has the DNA TGTGCCAGCAGCCCCCGGGACAGGGGGTCCCACAATGAGCAGTTCTTC. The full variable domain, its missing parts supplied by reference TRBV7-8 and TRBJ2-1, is GAGVSQSPRYKVAKRGQDVALRCDPISGHVSLFWYQQALGQGPEFLTYFQNEAQLDKSGLPSDRFFAERPEGSVSTLKIQRTQQEDSAVYLCASSPRDRGSHNEQFFGPGTRLTVL.

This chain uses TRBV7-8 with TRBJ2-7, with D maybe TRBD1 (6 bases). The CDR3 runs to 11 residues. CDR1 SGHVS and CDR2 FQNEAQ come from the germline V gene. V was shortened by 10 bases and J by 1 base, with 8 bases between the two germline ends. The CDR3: CATGQSYEQYF. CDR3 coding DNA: TGTGCCACCGGACAGTCCTACGAGCAGTACTTC.

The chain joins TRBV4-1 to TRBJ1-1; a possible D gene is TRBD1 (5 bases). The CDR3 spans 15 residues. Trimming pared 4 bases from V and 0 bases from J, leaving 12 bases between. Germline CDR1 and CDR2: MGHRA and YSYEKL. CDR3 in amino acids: CASSPERGMNTEAFF. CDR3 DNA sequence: TGCGCCAGCAGCCCAGAACGGGGGATGAACACTGAAGCTTTCTTT.

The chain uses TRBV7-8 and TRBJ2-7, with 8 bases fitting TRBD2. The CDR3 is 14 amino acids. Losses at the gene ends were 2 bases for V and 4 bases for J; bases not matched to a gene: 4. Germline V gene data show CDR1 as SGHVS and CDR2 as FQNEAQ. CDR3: CASSLREGKYEQYF. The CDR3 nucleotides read TGTGCCAGCAGCTTACGGGAGGGAAAGTACGAGCAGTACTTC.

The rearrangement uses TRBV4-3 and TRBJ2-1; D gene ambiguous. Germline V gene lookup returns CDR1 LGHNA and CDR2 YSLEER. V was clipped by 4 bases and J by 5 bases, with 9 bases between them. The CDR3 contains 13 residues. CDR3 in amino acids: CASSPRPNNEQFF. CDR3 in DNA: TGCGCCAGCAGCCCTCGACCAAACAATGAGCAGTTCTTC.

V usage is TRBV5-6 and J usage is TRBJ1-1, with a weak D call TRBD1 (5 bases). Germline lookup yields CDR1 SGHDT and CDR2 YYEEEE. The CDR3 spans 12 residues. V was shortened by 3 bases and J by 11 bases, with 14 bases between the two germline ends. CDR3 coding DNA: TGTGCCAGCAGCTGGGAGGGCAGGGAGGCTTTCTTT. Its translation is CASSWEGREAFF.

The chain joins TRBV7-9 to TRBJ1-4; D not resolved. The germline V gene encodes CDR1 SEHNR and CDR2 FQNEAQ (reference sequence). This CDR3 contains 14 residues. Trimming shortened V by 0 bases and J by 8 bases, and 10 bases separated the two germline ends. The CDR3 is CASSLAGGREKLFF. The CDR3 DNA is TGTGCCAGCAGCTTAGCTGGAGGTCGGGAAAAACTGTTTTTT.

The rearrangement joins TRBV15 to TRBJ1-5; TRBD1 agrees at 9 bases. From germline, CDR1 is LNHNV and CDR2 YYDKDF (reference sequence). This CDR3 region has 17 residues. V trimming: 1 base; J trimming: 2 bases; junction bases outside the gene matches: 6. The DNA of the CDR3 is TGTGCCACCAGCAGAGGGAACAGGGGGCTTGGCAATCAGCCCCAGCATTTT. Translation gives CATSRGNRGLGNQPQHF.

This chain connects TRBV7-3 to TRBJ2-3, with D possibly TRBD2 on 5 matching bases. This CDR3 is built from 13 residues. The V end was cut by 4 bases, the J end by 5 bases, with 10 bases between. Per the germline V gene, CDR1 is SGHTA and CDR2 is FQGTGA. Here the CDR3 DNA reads TGTGCCAGCAGCTCACTGGGGAGAGATACGCAGTATTTT. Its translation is CASSSLGRDTQYF.